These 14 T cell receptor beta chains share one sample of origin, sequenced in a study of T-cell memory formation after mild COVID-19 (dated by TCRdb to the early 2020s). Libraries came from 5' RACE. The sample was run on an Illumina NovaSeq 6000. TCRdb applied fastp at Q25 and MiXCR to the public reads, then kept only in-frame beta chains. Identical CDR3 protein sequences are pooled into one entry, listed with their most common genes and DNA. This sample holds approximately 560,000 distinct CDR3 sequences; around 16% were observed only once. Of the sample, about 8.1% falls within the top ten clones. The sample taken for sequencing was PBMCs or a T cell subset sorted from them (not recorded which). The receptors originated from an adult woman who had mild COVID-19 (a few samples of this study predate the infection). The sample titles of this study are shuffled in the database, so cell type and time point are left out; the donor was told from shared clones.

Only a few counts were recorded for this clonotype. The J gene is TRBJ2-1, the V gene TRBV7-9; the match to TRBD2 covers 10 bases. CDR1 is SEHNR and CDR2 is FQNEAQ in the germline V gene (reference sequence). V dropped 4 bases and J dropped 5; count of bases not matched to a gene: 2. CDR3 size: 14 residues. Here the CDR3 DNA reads TGTGCCAGCAGCTGGACTAGCGGAGACAATGAGCAGTTCTTC. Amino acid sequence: CASSWTSGDNEQFF.

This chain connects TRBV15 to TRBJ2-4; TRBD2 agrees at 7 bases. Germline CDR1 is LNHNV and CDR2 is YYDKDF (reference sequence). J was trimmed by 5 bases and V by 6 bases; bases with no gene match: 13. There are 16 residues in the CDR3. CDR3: CATSPGGSGDQNIQYF. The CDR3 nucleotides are TGTGCCACCAGTCCCGGGGGGTCTGGGGACCAAAACATTCAGTACTTC.

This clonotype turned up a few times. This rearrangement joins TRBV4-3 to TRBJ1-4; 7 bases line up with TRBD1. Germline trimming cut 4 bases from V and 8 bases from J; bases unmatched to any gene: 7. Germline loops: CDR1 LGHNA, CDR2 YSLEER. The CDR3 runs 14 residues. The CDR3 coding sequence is TGCGCCAGCAGCCTCGACAGGGTTCGAGAAAAACTGTTTTTT. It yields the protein CASSLDRVREKLFF.

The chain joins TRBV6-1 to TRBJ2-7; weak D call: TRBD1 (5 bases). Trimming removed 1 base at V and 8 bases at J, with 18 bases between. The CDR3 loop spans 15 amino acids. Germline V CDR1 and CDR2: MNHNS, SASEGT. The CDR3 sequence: CASSEVVTATYQQYF. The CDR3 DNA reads TGTGCCAGCAGTGAAGTGGTGACAGCCACGTACCAGCAGTACTTC.

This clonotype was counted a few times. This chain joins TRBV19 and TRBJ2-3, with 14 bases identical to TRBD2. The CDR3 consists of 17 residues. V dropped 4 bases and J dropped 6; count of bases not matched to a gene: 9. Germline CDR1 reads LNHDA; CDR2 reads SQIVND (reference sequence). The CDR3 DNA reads TGTGCCAGTAGTAAAGGACTAGCGGGGGGCCCCGTGGATACGCAGTATTTT. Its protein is CASSKGLAGGPVDTQYF.

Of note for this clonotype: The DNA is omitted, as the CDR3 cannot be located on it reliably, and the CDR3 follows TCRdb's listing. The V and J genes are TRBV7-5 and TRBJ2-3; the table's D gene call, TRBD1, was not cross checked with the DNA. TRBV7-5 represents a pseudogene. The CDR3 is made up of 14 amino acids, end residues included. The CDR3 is CISVPEARADTQYF.

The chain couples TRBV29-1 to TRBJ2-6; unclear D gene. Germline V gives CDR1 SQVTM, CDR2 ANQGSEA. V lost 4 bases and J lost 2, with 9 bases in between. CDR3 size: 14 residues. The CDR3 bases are TGCAGCGTTGTTACGGGTACTGGGGCCAACGTCCTGACTTTC. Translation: CSVVTGTGANVLTF.

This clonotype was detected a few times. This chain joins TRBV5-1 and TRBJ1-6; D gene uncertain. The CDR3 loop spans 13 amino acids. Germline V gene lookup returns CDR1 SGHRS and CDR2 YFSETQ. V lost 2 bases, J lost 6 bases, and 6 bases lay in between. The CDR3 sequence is CASSFGSNSPLHF. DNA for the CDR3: TGCGCCAGCAGCTTCGGGAGTAATTCACCCCTCCACTTT. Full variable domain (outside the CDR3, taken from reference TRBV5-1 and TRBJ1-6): KAGVTQTPRYLIKTRGQQVTLSCSPISGHRSVSWYQQTPGQGLQFLFEYFSETQRNKGNFPGRFSGRQFSNSRSEMNVSTLELGDSALYLCASSFGSNSPLHFGNGTRLTVT.

In DNA, the CDR3 is TGTGCTTCAAGACTAGCGGGAGCCCAGACCCAGTACTTC. This codes for CASRLAGAQTQYF. This chain links TRBV12-3 or TRBV12-4 with TRBJ2-5, with 12 bases matching TRBD2. The CDR3 consists of 13 residues.

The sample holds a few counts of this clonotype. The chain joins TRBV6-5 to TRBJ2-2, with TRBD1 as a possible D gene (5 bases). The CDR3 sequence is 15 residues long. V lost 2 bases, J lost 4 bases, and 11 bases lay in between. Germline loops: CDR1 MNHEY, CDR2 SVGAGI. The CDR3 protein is CASSYKGPGTGELFF. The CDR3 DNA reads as TGTGCCAGCAGTTACAAGGGGCCGGGCACCGGGGAGCTGTTTTTT.

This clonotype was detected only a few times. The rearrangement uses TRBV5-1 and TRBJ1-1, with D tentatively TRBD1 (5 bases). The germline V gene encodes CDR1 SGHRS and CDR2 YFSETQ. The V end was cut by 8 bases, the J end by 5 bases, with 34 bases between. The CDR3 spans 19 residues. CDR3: CASRLLQGSFRAAYTEAFF. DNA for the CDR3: TGCGCCAGTCGACTGTTGCAGGGTTCCTTTCGAGCGGCTTATACTGAAGCTTTCTTT.

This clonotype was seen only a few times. The CDR3 reads CTSSLRGPGNTIYF. In DNA, the CDR3 is TGCACCAGCAGCCTACGGGGGCCGGGAAACACCATATATTTT. V gene TRBV1 combines with J gene TRBJ1-3; the table names TRBD1, a call not compared with the DNA. TRBV1 is a pseudogene segment. The CDR3 consists of 14 residues.

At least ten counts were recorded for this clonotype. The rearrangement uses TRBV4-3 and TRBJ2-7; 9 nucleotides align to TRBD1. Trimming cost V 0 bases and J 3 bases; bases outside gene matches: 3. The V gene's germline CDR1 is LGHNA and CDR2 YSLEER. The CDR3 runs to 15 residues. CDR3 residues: CASSQDPGQGYEQYF. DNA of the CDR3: TGCGCCAGCAGCCAAGATCCGGGACAGGGCTACGAGCAGTACTTC.

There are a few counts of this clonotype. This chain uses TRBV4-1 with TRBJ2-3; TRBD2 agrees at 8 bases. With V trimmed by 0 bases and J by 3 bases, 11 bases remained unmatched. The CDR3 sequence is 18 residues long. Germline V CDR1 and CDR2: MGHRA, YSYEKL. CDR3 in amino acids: CASSQDVGLVLRTDTQYF. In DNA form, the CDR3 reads TGCGCCAGCAGCCAAGATGTGGGACTAGTGCTTCGGACAGATACGCAGTATTTT.